Listed below are T cell receptor beta chains from one sample, sequenced in a study of blood T cell repertoires in COVID-19. Profiling relied on immunoSEQ multiplex PCR, and the TCRdb table lists in-frame clones only, not all of them. Of over 400,000 clones in the sample, 70% to 90% were seen once. Input material: peripheral blood. Source of these receptors: a human donor in a cohort sampled during active COVID-19. Both conserved end residues are part of each CDR3. A D gene is named only where the DNA matches it firmly. A row's size may be missing; if present it is once, few, many or a size class.

clone size	J gene	D gene	CDR3 length	V gene	CDR3 protein	CDR3 DNA
.	TRBJ2-2	.	15	TRBV19	CASSNPQGITGELFF	TGTGCCAGTAGTAACCCACAGGGTATAACCGGGGAGCTGTTTTTT
few	TRBJ1-6	.	14	TRBV27	CASSFRQGNSPLHF	TGTGCCAGCAGTTTTCGGCAGGGGAATTCACCCCTCCACTTT
.	TRBJ2-3	.	15	TRBV7-2	CASSAISRGTDTQYF	TGTGCCAGCAGCGCAATCTCCAGGGGCACAGATACGCAGTATTTT
.	TRBJ1-2	TRBD1	12	TRBV27	CASSTGGNGYTF	TGTGCCAGCAGTACAGGGGGCAATGGCTACACCTTC
.	TRBJ2-6	TRBD2	17	TRBV3-1/TRBV3-2	CASSHWREGLGANVLTF	TGTGCCAGCAGCCACTGGCGGGAGGGCCTTGGGGCCAACGTCCTGACTTTC
.	TRBJ2-7	.	14	TRBV15	CATSRETGSYEQYF	TGTGCCACCAGCAGAGAGACTGGGAGCTACGAGCAGTACTTC
.	TRBJ1-5	TRBD1	15	TRBV3-1/TRBV3-2	CASSQSGQEDQPQHF	TGTGCCAGCAGCCAATCAGGACAGGAGGATCAGCCCCAGCATTTT
.	TRBJ2-2	TRBD1	18	TRBV4-3	CASSQDLLGQGGTGELFF	TGCGCCAGCAGCCAAGATCTTTTGGGACAGGGGGGAACCGGGGAGCTGTTTTTT
.	TRBJ2-7	TRBD1	18	TRBV30	CASSSGTGTMMVPYEQYF	TGTGCCTCTTCATCAGGGACAGGAACCATGATGGTCCCCTACGAGCAGTACTTC
.	TRBJ1-4	.	13	TRBV7-2	CASSLVQGEKLFF	TGTGCCAGCAGCTTAGTCCAGGGTGAAAAACTGTTTTTT
.	TRBJ2-1	.	17	TRBV11-2	CASSLANLGVNNNEQFF	TGTGCCAGCAGCTTAGCTAATTTGGGAGTGAATAACAATGAGCAGTTCTTC
.	TRBJ2-3	.	15	TRBV10-2	CASSIAFTSTDTQYF	TGCGCCAGCAGTATAGCGTTTACTAGCACAGATACGCAGTATTTT
.	TRBJ2-5	TRBD1	15	TRBV19	CASSLFGQGRETQYF	TGTGCCAGTAGCCTATTTGGACAGGGAAGAGAGACCCAGTACTTC
.	TRBJ2-2	TRBD2	15	TRBV5-1	CASSLARGVTGELFF	TGCGCCAGCAGCTTGGCCCGGGGGGTCACCGGGGAGCTGTTTTTT
.	TRBJ1-5	TRBD1	16	TRBV20-1	CSASLQGFGMGQPQHF	TGCAGTGCTAGTTTACAGGGGTTTGGTATGGGGCAGCCCCAGCATTTT
.	TRBJ2-2	.	17	TRBV5-4	CASSSGLDKRNTGELFF	TGTGCCAGCAGCTCGGGACTGGACAAGCGCAACACCGGGGAGCTGTTTTTT
.	TRBJ1-3	.	12	TRBV19	CASRRERNTIYF	TGTGCCAGTAGGAGGGAGCGGAACACCATATATTTT
.	TRBJ2-2	TRBD2	14	TRBV27	CASMGLVETGELFF	TGTGCCAGCATGGGACTAGTAGAAACCGGGGAGCTGTTTTTT
.	TRBJ2-5	.	15	TRBV3-1/TRBV3-2	CASSLLGARPETQYF	TGTGCCAGCAGCCTTCTAGGGGCGCGCCCGGAGACCCAGTACTTC
.	TRBJ1-1	.	13	TRBV6-5	CASLNMRSTEAFF	TGTGCCAGTCTCAACATGCGGAGCACTGAAGCTTTCTTT
.	TRBJ1-5	.	14	TRBV5-3	CARSFRRSNQPQHF	TGTGCCAGAAGCTTCCGTCGGAGCAATCAGCCCCAGCATTTT
.	TRBJ2-7	TRBD2	16	TRBV18	CASSPDYTSGRGEQYF	TGTGCCAGCTCACCGGATTATACTAGCGGGAGAGGTGAGCAGTACTTC
.	TRBJ1-1	.	15	TRBV2	CASSEGRSLNTEAFF	TGTGCCAGCAGTGAAGGTAGAAGTCTGAACACTGAAGCTTTCTTT
.	TRBJ2-7	.	15	TRBV14	CASSQAGTYFYEQYF	TGTGCCAGCAGCCAGGCCGGGACATACTTCTACGAGCAGTACTTC
.	TRBJ2-3	TRBD2	17	TRBV28	CASSSPWTSGRGDTQYF	TGTGCCAGCAGTTCACCCTGGACTAGCGGGAGAGGAGATACGCAGTATTTT
once	TRBJ2-2	.	13	TRBV7-9	CASSLDPRGELFF	TGTGCCAGCAGCTTAGATCCTCGCGGGGAGCTGTTTTTT
.	TRBJ2-7	TRBD1	13	TRBV7-8	CASKRQGDHEQYF	TGTGCCAGCAAAAGGCAGGGGGACCACGAGCAGTACTTC
.	TRBJ2-3	.	15	TRBV6-5	CASYRRTRGTDTQYF	TGTGCCAGCTATCGGAGGACCCGAGGCACAGATACGCAGTATTTT
.	TRBJ2-7	.	14	TRBV7-9	CASSPRTESYEQYF	TGTGCCAGCAGCCCACGGACAGAAAGCTACGAGCAGTACTTC
.	TRBJ1-4	.	12	TRBV12-3/TRBV12-4	CASSPPEEKLFF	TGTGCCAGCAGTCCGCCCGAGGAAAAACTGTTTTTT
.	TRBJ1-1	.	14	TRBV9	CASSVVTGNTEAFF	TGTGCCAGCAGCGTAGTCACGGGGAACACTGAAGCTTTCTTT
.	TRBJ2-3	TRBD2	13	TRBV18	CASSPGLVDTQYF	TGTGCCAGCTCACCCGGACTAGTAGATACGCAGTATTTT
.	TRBJ2-1	TRBD2	20	TRBV23-1	CASSQPPGLAAKGAYNEQFF	TGCGCCAGCAGTCAGCCTCCGGGACTAGCGGCCAAAGGGGCCTACAATGAGCAGTTCTTC
once	TRBJ2-7	.	12	TRBV15	CATSRVRDEQYF	TGTGCCACCAGCAGAGTCCGCGACGAGCAGTACTTC
.	TRBJ2-7	TRBD2	15	TRBV5-5	CASSLLSGNSYEQYF	TGTGCCAGCAGCTTGTTGAGCGGGAATTCCTACGAGCAGTACTTC
once	TRBJ2-3	.	13	TRBV6-5	CATQGGGTDTQYF	TGTGCCACACAGGGTGGAGGCACAGATACGCAGTATTTT
.	TRBJ1-1	.	15	TRBV5-1	CASSLALQHNTEAFF	TGCGCCAGCAGCTTGGCCTTACAACACAACACTGAAGCTTTCTTT
.	TRBJ2-7	TRBD2	13	TRBV5-1	CASALAGEYEQYF	TGCGCCAGCGCCTTGGCGGGAGAATACGAGCAGTACTTC
once	TRBJ2-3	.	14	TRBV4-3	CASSQDTGRGTQYF	TGCGCCAGCAGCCAAGATACGGGGCGGGGTACGCAGTATTTT
.	TRBJ1-2	TRBD1	14	TRBV6-5	CASSYAQGAGGYTF	TGTGCCAGCAGTTACGCCCAGGGGGCTGGGGGCTACACCTTC
.	TRBJ2-7	.	14	TRBV28	CASSPPGQVGEQYF	TGTGCCAGCAGTCCACCTGGACAAGTCGGCGAGCAGTACTTC
few	TRBJ1-5	TRBD1	14	TRBV2	CASRGTGTDQPQHF	TGTGCCAGCAGGGGGACAGGGACCGATCAGCCCCAGCATTTT
.	TRBJ2-7	TRBD2	16	TRBV7-2	CASSLAGTSGRGEQYF	TGTGCCAGCAGCTTAGCCGGGACTAGCGGGAGGGGCGAGCAGTACTTC
.	TRBJ1-3	TRBD1	15	TRBV5-4	CASSRDRGYGNTIYF	TGTGCCAGCAGCCGGGACAGGGGGTATGGAAACACCATATATTTT
.	TRBJ1-4	.	13	TRBV18	CASSLQGAEKLFF	TGTGCCAGCTCATTACAGGGAGCCGAAAAACTGTTTTTT
.	TRBJ1-6	.	13	TRBV12-3/TRBV12-4	CASSDTGRTPLHF	TGTGCCAGCAGTGACACCGGGAGAACACCCCTCCACTTT
.	TRBJ1-1	TRBD1	16	TRBV4-3	CASSHYLGQGEGEAFF	TGCGCCAGCAGCCACTACCTGGGACAGGGTGAAGGTGAAGCTTTCTTT
.	TRBJ2-3	.	12	TRBV19	CASSRGRDTQYF	TGTGCCAGTAGTCGAGGGAGAGATACGCAGTATTTT
.	TRBJ2-3	.	12	TRBV7-2	CASSFASDTQYF	TGTGCCAGCAGCTTCGCGTCGGATACGCAGTATTTT
few	TRBJ1-6	TRBD1	14	TRBV15	CATRPGGYNSPLHF	TGTGCCACCAGGCCAGGGGGCTATAATTCACCCCTCCACTTT
.	TRBJ1-2	TRBD1	17	TRBV27	CASSLSKGTGSNYGYTF	TGTGCCAGCAGTTTATCAAAGGGGACAGGGTCAAACTATGGCTACACCTTC
.	TRBJ1-2	.	16	TRBV19	CASSRGLTPGDYGYTF	TGTGCCAGTAGTCGAGGACTCACCCCTGGGGACTATGGCTACACCTTC
.	TRBJ1-5	.	14	TRBV2	CASSVGRGAQPQHF	TGTGCCAGCAGTGTGGGACGGGGGGCTCAGCCCCAGCATTTT
.	TRBJ2-3	TRBD2	15	TRBV5-4	CASSLGGRSGDTQYF	TGTGCCAGCAGCTTGGGCGGGAGGAGTGGAGATACGCAGTATTTT